This T cell receptor (beta chain) was sequenced in a study of shared clonotypes between healthy human individuals. General study results and limits: Some clonotypes were shared by all four sorted-subset donors, while others were not shared. The non-shared ones had lower generation probabilities than the shared ones.

The naive CD8 fraction comprised CD45RO-negative cells positively selected for CCR7 and excluded terminally differentiated effector memory CD45RA+ cells. Each donor was a Caucasian adult residing in Nashville, Tennessee. Between the trimmed V and J ends, which lost 3 bases and 5 bases, there was a span of 8 bases. This CDR3 is built from 13 residues. Germline V gives CDR1 SNHLY, CDR2 FYNNEI. As for this clone: The antigen is unknown.

The data were produced by immunoSEQ multiplex PCR, yet TCRdb's version contains in-frame clones alone and is incomplete. The data show roughly 2 million clones, approximately 95% seen once. The chain joins TRBV2 to TRBJ2-1; D not certain. The sample comprised naive CD8+ T cells sorted from blood. The source of this sequence is a man aged 18 to 29 in good health. CDR3 residues: CASSDGRHNEQFF. CDR3 bases: TGTGCCAGCAGTGACGGCCGCCACAATGAGCAGTTCTTC.